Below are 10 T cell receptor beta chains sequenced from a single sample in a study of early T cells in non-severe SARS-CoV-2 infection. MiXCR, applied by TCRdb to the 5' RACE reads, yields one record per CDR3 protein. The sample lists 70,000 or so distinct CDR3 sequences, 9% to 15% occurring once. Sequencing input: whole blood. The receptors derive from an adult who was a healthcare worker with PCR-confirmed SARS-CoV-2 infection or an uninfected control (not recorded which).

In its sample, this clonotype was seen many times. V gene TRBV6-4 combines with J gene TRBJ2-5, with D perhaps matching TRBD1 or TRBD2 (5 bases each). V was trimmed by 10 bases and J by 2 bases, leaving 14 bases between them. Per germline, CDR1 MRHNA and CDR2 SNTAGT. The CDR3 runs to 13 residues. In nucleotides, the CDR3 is TGTGCCACCGCGTCGGGACCTCAAGAGACCCAGTACTTC. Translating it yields CATASGPQETQYF.

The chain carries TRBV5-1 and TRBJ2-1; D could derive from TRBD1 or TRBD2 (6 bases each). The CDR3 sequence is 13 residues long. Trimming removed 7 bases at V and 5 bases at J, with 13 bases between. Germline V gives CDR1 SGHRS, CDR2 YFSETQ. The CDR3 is CASSRGQNNEQFF. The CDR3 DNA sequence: TGCGCCAGCTCCCGGGGGCAGAACAATGAGCAGTTCTTC.

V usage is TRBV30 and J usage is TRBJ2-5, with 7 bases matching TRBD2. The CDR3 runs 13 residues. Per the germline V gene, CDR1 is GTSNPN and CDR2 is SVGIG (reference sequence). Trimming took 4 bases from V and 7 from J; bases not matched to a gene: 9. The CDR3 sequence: CAWMAGTIMTQYF. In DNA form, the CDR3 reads TGTGCCTGGATGGCCGGGACTATCATGACCCAGTACTTC.

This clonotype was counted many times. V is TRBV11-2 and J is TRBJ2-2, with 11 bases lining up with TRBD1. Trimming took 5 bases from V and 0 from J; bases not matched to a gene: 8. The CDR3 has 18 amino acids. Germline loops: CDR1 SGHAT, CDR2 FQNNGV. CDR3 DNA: TGTGCCAGCAGCCGTCTTCCGGGACAGGGGGCGAACACCGGGGAGCTGTTTTTT. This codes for CASSRLPGQGANTGELFF.

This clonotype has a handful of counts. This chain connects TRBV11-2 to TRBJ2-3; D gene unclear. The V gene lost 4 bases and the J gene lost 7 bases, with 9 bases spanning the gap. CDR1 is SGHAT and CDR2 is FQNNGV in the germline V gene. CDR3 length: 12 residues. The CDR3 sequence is CASSSDVYTQYF. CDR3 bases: TGTGCCAGCAGCTCGGACGTCTATACGCAGTATTTT.

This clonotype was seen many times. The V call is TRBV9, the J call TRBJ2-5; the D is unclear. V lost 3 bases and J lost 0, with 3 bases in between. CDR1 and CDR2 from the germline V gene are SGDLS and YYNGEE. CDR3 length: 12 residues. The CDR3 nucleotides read TGTGCCAGCAGCGGCTACCAAGAGACCCAGTACTTC. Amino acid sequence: CASSGYQETQYF.

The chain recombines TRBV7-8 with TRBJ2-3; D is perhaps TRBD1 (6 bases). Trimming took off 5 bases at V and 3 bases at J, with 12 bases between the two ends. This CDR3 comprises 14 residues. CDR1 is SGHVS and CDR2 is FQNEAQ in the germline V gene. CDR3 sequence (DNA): TGTGCCAGCAGCCCAGGGGTCCCAACAGATACGCAGTATTTT. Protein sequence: CASSPGVPTDTQYF. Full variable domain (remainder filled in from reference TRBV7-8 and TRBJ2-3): GAGVSQSPRYKVAKRGQDVALRCDPISGHVSLFWYQQALGQGPEFLTYFQNEAQLDKSGLPSDRFFAERPEGSVSTLKIQRTQQEDSAVYLCASSPGVPTDTQYFGPGTRLTVL.

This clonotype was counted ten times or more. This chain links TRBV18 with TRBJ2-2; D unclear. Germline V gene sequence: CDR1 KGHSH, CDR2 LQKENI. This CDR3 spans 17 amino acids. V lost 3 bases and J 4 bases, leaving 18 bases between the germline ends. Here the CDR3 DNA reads TGTGCCAGCTCACCGCCGATTAACAGCTCGGGCACCGGGGAGCTGTTTTTT. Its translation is CASSPPINSSGTGELFF. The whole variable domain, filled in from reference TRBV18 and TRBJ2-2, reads NAGVMQNPRHLVRRRGQEARLRCSPMKGHSHVYWYRQLPEEGLKFMVYLQKENIIDESGMPKERFSAEFPKEGPSILRIQQVVRGDSAAYFCASSPPINSSGTGELFFGEGSRLTVL.

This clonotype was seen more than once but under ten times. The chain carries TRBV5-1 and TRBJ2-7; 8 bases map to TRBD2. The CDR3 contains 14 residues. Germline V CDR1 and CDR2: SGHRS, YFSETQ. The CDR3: CTSPGGTRPYEQYF. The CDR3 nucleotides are TGCACATCGCCCGGAGGGACTAGACCCTACGAGCAGTACTTC. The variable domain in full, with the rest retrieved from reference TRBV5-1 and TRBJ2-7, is KAGVTQTPRYLIKTRGQQVTLSCSPISGHRSVSWYQQTPGQGLQFLFEYFSETQRNKGNFPGRFSGRQFSNSRSEMNVSTLELGDSALYLCTSPGGTRPYEQYFGPGTRLTVT.

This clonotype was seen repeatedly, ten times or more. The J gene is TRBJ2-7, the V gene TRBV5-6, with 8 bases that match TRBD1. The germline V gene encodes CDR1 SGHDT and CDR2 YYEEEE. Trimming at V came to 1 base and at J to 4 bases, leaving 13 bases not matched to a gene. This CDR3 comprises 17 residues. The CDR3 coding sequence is TGTGCCAGCAGCTTGTCCCCTTCGACAGGGGCCGGTTACGAGCAGTACTTC. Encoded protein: CASSLSPSTGAGYEQYF.